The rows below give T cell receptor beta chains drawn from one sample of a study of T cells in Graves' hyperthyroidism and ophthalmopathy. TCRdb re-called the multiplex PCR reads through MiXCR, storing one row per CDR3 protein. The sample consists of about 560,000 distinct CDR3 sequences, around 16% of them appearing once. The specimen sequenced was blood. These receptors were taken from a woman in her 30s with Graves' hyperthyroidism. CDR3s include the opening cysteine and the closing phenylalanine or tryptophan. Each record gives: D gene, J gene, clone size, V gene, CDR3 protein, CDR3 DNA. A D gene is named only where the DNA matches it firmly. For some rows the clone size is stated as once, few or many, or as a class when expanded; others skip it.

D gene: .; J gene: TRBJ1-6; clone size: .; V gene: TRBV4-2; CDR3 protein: CASSETQAGSSPLHF; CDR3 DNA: TGTGCCAGCAGCGAAACCCAAGCAGGGTCCTCACCCCTCCACTTT
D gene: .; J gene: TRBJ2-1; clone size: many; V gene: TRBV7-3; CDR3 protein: CASSLTSQREQFF; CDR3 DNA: TGTGCCAGCAGCTTAACGAGCCAGCGTGAGCAGTTCTTC
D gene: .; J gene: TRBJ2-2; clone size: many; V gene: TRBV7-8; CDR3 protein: CASSLVSTRATGELFF; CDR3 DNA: TGTGCCAGCAGCTTAGTTTCGACCAGGGCCACCGGGGAGCTGTTTTTT
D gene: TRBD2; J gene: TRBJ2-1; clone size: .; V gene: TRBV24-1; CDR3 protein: CATSEIGTSGSDEQFF; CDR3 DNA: TGTGCCACCAGTGAAATCGGGACTAGCGGGAGTGATGAGCAGTTCTTC
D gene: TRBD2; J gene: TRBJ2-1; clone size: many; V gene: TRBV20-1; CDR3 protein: CSASPPLADEQFF; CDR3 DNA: TGCAGTGCTAGCCCCCCTCTAGCGGATGAGCAGTTCTTC
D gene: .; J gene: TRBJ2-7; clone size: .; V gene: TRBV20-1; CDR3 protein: CSASNWIYEQYF; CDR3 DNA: TGCAGTGCTAGCAACTGGATTTACGAGCAGTACTTC
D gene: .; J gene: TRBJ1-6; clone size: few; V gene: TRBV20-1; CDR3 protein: CSARQVTDSPLHF; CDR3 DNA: TGCAGTGCTAGGCAAGTTACTGATTCACCCCTCCACTTT
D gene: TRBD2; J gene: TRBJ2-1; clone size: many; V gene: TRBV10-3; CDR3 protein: CAISGVWGGQGNEQFF; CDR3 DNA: TGTGCCATCAGTGGCGTTTGGGGAGGGCAAGGCAATGAGCAGTTCTTC
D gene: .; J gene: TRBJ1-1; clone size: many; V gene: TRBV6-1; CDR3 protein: CASRTARDTEAFF; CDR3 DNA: TGTGCCAGCAGGACTGCGCGGGACACTGAAGCTTTCTTT
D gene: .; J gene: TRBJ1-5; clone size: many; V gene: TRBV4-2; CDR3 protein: CASSLGTPSGSNQPQHF; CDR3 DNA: TGTGCCAGCAGCCTTGGGACACCAAGTGGGAGCAATCAGCCCCAGCATTTT
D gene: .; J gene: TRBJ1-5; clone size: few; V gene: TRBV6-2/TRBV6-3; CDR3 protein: CASSYRAVAANQPQHF; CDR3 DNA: TGTGCCAGCAGTTACCGGGCTGTGGCGGCCAATCAGCCCCAGCATTTT
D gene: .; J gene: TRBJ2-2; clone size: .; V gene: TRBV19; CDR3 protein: CASNGKKGTGELFF; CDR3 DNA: TGTGCCAGTAACGGCAAAAAGGGCACCGGGGAGCTGTTTTTT
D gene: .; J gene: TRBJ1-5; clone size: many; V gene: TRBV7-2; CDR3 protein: CASSLSGRGNQPQHF; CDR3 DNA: TGTGCCAGCAGCCTCTCAGGGAGGGGGAATCAGCCCCAGCATTTT
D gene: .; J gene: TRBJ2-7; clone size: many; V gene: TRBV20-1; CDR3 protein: CSARDLGAGRTYEQYF; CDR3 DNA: TGCAGTGCTAGGGACTTGGGGGCAGGACGAACCTACGAGCAGTACTTC
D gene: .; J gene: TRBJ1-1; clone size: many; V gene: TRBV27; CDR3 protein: CASSLTRVGAANTEAFF; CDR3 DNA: TGTGCCAGCAGTTTGACTCGGGTCGGGGCGGCGAACACTGAAGCTTTCTTT
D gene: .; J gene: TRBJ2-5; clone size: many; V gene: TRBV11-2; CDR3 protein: CASSLEGGRGETQYF; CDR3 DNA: TGTGCCAGCAGCTTAGAGGGAGGAAGGGGGGAGACCCAGTACTTC
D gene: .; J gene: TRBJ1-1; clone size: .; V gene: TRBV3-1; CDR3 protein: CVSSQASQLNTEAFF; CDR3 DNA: TGTGTCAGCAGCCAAGCTTCCCAGTTAAACACTGAAGCTTTCTTT
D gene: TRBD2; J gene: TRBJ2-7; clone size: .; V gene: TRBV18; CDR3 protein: CASSPRLAEWGEQYF; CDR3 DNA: TGTGCCAGCTCACCTCGACTAGCGGAGTGGGGCGAGCAGTACTTC
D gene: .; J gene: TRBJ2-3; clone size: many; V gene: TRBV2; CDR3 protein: CASSEQLTDTQYF; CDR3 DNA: TGTGCCAGCAGTGAGCAACTCACAGATACGCAGTATTTT
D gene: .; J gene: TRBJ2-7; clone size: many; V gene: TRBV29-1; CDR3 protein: CSVRTVDESEQYF; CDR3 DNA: TGCAGCGTGCGGACAGTGGACGAAAGCGAGCAGTACTTC
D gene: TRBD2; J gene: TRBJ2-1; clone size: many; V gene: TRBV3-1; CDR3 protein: CASSARLADSYNEQFF; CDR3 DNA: TGTGCCAGCAGCGCGAGACTAGCGGACTCCTACAATGAGCAGTTCTTC
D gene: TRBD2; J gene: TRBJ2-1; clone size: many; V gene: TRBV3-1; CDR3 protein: CASSPPSGAYNEQFF; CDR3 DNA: TGTGCCAGCAGCCCACCTAGCGGTGCCTACAATGAGCAGTTCTTC
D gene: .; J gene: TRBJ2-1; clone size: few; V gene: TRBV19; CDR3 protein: CASSIEAVADYNEQFF; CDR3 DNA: TGTGCCAGTAGTATAGAAGCGGTAGCGGACTACAATGAGCAGTTCTTC
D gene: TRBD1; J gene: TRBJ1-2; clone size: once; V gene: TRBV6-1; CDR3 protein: CASSTTGSDGYTF; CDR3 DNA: TGTGCCAGCAGTACGACAGGGTCAGATGGCTACACCTTC
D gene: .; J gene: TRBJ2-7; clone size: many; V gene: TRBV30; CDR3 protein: CACSEWYEQYF; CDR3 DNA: TGTGCCTGCTCTGAGTGGTACGAGCAGTACTTC
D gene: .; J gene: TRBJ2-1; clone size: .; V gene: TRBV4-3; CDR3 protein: CASSQDRLGKEQFF; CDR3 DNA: TGCGCCAGCAGCCAAGATCGGCTGGGAAAAGAGCAGTTCTTC
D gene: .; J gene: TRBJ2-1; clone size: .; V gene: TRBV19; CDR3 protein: CASRRPGESYNEQFF; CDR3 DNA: TGTGCCAGTAGAAGGCCAGGGGAGTCCTACAATGAGCAGTTCTTC
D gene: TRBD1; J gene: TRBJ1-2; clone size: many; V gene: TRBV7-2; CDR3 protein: CASRPRGLGYTF; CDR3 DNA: TGTGCCAGCAGGCCAAGGGGGCTTGGCTACACCTTC
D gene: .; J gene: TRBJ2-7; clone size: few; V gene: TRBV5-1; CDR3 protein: CASSLRRDGTYEQYF; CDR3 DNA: TGCGCCAGCAGCTTGAGGCGGGACGGAACCTACGAGCAGTACTTC
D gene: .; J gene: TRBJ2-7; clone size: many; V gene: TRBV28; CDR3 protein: CASSLGNTYEQYF; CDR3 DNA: TGTGCCAGCAGTTTGGGGAATACCTACGAGCAGTACTTC
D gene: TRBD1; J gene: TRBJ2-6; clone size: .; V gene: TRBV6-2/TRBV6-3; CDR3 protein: CASSRPGTGTGANVLTF; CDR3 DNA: TGTGCCAGCAGCCGTCCCGGGACAGGGACTGGGGCCAACGTCCTGACTTTC
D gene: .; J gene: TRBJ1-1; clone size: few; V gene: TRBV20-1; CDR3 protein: CSARDWGGTGVNTEAFF; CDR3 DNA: TGCAGTGCTAGAGATTGGGGGGGAACGGGAGTGAACACTGAAGCTTTCTTT
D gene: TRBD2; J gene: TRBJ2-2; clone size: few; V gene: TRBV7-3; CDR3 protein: CASQGGPNTGELFF; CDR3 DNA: TGTGCCAGCCAGGGAGGGCCAAACACCGGGGAGCTGTTTTTT
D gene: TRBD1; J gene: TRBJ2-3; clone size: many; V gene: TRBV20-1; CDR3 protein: CSAVTGGEPTDTQYF; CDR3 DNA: TGCAGTGCGGTAACAGGGGGCGAACCCACAGATACGCAGTATTTT
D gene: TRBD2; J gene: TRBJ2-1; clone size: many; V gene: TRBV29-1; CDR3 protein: CSVGKAGDSGDEQFF; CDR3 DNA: TGCAGCGTAGGAAAAGCGGGAGATTCAGGGGATGAGCAGTTCTTC
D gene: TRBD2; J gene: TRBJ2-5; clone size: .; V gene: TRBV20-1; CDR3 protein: CSARVAGGGETQYF; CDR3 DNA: TGCAGTGCTAGAGTAGCGGGAGGGGGTGAGACCCAGTACTTC
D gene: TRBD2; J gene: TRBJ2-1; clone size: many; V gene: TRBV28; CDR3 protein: CASRGLAGNGWIGEQFF; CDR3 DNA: TGTGCCAGCAGGGGACTAGCGGGAAATGGGTGGATCGGTGAGCAGTTCTTC
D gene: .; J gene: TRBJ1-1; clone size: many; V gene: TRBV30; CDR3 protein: CAWSAGHSREAFF; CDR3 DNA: TGTGCCTGGAGTGCCGGACACAGCCGGGAAGCTTTCTTT
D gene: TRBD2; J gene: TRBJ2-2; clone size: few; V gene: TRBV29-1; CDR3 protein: CSVEGGTSGTGELFF; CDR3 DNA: TGCAGCGTTGAAGGCGGGACTAGCGGGACCGGGGAGCTGTTTTTT
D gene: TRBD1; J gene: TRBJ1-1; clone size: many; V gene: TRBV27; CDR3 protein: CASSTTGAPPEAFF; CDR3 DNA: TGTGCCAGCAGTACGACAGGGGCTCCCCCTGAAGCTTTCTTT
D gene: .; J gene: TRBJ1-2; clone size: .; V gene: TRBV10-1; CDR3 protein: CASSFTSGSGYTF; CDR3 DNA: TGCGCCAGCAGTTTCACCTCAGGGAGCGGCTACACCTTC
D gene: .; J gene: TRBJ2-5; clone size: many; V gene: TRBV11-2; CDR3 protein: CASSTGTETQYF; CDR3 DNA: TGTGCCAGCAGCACCGGAACAGAGACCCAGTACTTC
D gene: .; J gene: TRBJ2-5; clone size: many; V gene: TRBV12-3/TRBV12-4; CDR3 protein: CASSLLTVQETQYF; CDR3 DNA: TGTGCCAGCAGTTTATTGACAGTACAAGAGACCCAGTACTTC
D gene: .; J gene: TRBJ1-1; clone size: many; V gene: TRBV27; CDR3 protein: CASRPLGGAPSLNTEAFF; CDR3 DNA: TGTGCCAGCAGACCCCTCGGGGGCGCCCCCTCTTTGAACACTGAAGCTTTCTTT
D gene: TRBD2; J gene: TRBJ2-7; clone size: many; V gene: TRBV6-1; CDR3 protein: CASSGGRTSSYEQYF; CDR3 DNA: TGTGCCAGCAGTGGAGGACGGACTAGCTCCTACGAGCAGTACTTC
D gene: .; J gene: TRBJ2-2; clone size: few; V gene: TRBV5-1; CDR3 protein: CASSLWGAYTGELFF; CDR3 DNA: TGCGCCAGCAGCTTGTGGGGCGCCTACACCGGGGAGCTGTTTTTT